This TCR gamma chain was captured in a study of γδ T cells in repeated Plasmodium falciparum infection. In the study overall: Four controlled malaria infections with P. falciparum NF54 spanned 644 days. Whole-study results and caveats: Vgamma9/Vdelta2+ T cells showed a stable polyclonal repertoire with shared TCRgamma sequences. Malian children's Vdelta2-negative repertoires appeared more expanded and less diverse than Australians'.

About this clone: Its matching antigen is unknown. Because the CDR3's place on the DNA is in doubt, the DNA is left out and the CDR3 is given as listed by TCRdb.

Gammadelta T cells were flow-sorted from PBMC into Vgamma9/Vdelta2+ and Vdelta2-negative populations for bulk analysis. Germline CDR1 and CDR2: VTNTFY and YDVSTARD (reference sequence). The CDR3 region is 34 residues in length, termini included. TCRdb fed the multiplex PCR reads into CATT to redo clone calling. Altogether 11,000 to 15,000 gamma-chain clones are present, around 1.5% being singletons, with the ten largest covering more than 25%. The origin of this receptor is a pool of human donors (malaria-infected and uninfected, not separated). Sequencing was carried out using gamma-delta T cells from blood. The V gene is given as TRGV3, and no J gene call is available. The CDR3 here is CATWTGGFPHIIRNSLAVEQHWLSQVSIGRIQHF.